This T cell receptor beta chain was identified in a study of blood T cell repertoires in COVID-19. Study summary: The origin of the acute and convalescent COVID-19 samples was the United States, Italy and Spain. T cells, B-cell-depleted T cells, or PBMCs provided the cDNA or gDNA that served as material.

V was clipped by 10 bases and J by 4 bases, with 17 bases between them. This CDR3 is built from 13 residues. The V gene's germline CDR1 is MDHEN and CDR2 SYDVKM. Study processing details: Estimated nucleated cell counts came from reference gene primer amplification. Clones were read by immunoSEQ multiplex PCR, and TCRdb kept only the in-frame ones, dropping some. V, J and clone size were drawn from that table, and D and trimming were deduced from the DNA. The table records 100,000 or so clones, 85% to 90% of them present only once. Material for sequencing was peripheral blood. This TCR derives from a human donor with acute or convalescent COVID-19. The donor label of this sample is uncertain. V and J are TRBV28 and TRBJ2-7, with D uncertain. CDR3 amino acids: CATHDSITYEQYF. The CDR3 DNA is TGTGCCACCCACGATAGCATTACTTACGAGCAGTACTTC.